This TCR beta chain was captured by sequencing in a study of OX40 agonist ivuxolimab in advanced cancers. Turning to this clone: Antigen unknown. This sample includes further DNA sequences coding for the same CDR3.

Study results and limitations: Clonal expansion was seen in CD4+ and CD8+ blood T cells by week 6 at 0.1 to 3.0 mg/kg. CD8+ T cells (on average) carried more expanded clones than CD4+ T cells.

Patients who had autoimmune disease history or got systemic immunosuppression were left out. Germline lookup yields CDR1 SGHNT and CDR2 YENEEA. The CDR3 length is 13 residues. The V and J ends lost 4 bases and 4 bases respectively, with 8 bases between them. TCRdb keeps only in-frame clones here, not all; method: immunoSEQ multiplex PCR. The table shows 150,000 to 180,000 clones, with 85% to 95% occurring only once. Here the sequenced sample was CD4+ or CD8+ T cells sorted from blood, taken in a trial of the OX40 agonist ivuxolimab. This chain links TRBV11-3 with TRBJ2-1; no firm D call. This receptor was identified in an adult with an advanced solid tumor such as melanoma, head and neck, liver or kidney cancer. The CDR3 bases are TGTGCCAGCAGCTCAGGCGCTTACAATGAGCAGTTCTTC. Residues: CASSSGAYNEQFF.